This is a list of T cell receptor beta chains from one sample in a study of blood T cell repertoires in COVID-19. Using immunoSEQ multiplex PCR, the repertoire was profiled, and TCRdb retains in-frame clones only, with some absent. The sample consists of fewer than 300,000 clones, roughly 80% of them appearing once. The sequencing input was PBMCs or T cells enriched from blood (not recorded which). These receptors all stem from a man aged 35 to 55 who had been exposed to COVID-19. The CDR3 runs from the conserved cysteine through the conserved F or W. The order of the fields is clone size, J gene, D gene, V gene, CDR3 DNA, CDR3 protein. A D gene is named only where the DNA matches it firmly. Where a row states a size, it is once, few, many or the class of an expanded clone; other rows omit it.

.	TRBJ2-7	TRBD2	TRBV5-5	TGTGCCAGCAGCTTGCTGTTGACTAGCGGGGACTACGAGCAGTACTTC	CASSLLLTSGDYEQYF
.	TRBJ1-6	.	TRBV2	TGTGCCAGCGCCGCGTCCCCGGATTCACCCCTCCACTTT	CASAASPDSPLHF
.	TRBJ2-2	TRBD2	TRBV19	TGTGCCAGTAGTATCGGACTAGCCGATGTATCCGGGGAGCTGTTTTTT	CASSIGLADVSGELFF
.	TRBJ2-7	.	TRBV7-9	TGTGCCAGCAGCCCCTCGGGGGACGAGCAGTACTTC	CASSPSGDEQYF
.	TRBJ2-7	TRBD2	TRBV9	TGTGCCAGCAGCGTGGGAACAACCGGGACTATCTTCTTC	CASSVGTTGTIFF
.	TRBJ1-2	TRBD1	TRBV18	TGTGCCAGCTCACCAATCCCAGGGACAGTTAACTATGGCTACACCTTC	CASSPIPGTVNYGYTF
.	TRBJ1-1	TRBD1	TRBV3-1/TRBV3-2	TGTGCCAGCAGCCGCCGGACAGGGATCACTGAAGCTTTCTTT	CASSRRTGITEAFF
.	TRBJ2-6	.	TRBV5-4	TGTGCCAGCAGCTTTTATGTCGGGTCCGACGTCCTGACTTTC	CASSFYVGSDVLTF
.	TRBJ1-2	.	TRBV6-6	TGTGCCAGCAGCCCCATAAAAAACACCGGCTACACCTTC	CASSPIKNTGYTF
once	TRBJ1-1	.	TRBV5-5	TGTGCCAGCAGCTGGGCACAAATGAACACTGAAGCTTTCTTT	CASSWAQMNTEAFF
few	TRBJ1-2	TRBD1	TRBV30	TGTGCCTGGAGCATAGACAGGGTCGGGGCCTACACCTTC	CAWSIDRVGAYTF
.	TRBJ2-1	TRBD1	TRBV6-5	TGTGCCAGCATGCAGGGGGATGTCGATGAGCAGTTCTTC	CASMQGDVDEQFF
few	TRBJ1-1	TRBD1	TRBV29-1	TGCAGCGAACTGACAGGGGGGCACACTGAAGCTTTCTTT	CSELTGGHTEAFF
.	TRBJ2-7	.	TRBV4-1	TGCGCCAGCAGCCAAGGTGCTAGCGCCACCTACGAGCAGTACTTC	CASSQGASATYEQYF
few	TRBJ2-7	.	TRBV7-2	TGTGCCAGCAGCTTCGAGAACTACGAGCAGTACTTC	CASSFENYEQYF
once	TRBJ2-2	TRBD2	TRBV12-5	TGTGCTAGTGGTTTGGGTCTAGCGGACGGGGAGCTGTTTTTT	CASGLGLADGELFF
.	TRBJ2-1	.	TRBV27	TGTGCCAGCAGTTACCCTGGGAGGACCCAGTTCTTC	CASSYPGRTQFF
.	TRBJ2-1	TRBD2	TRBV5-1	TGCGCCAGCAGCTTAACTAGCGGTTACAATGAGCAGTTCTTC	CASSLTSGYNEQFF
few	TRBJ1-1	.	TRBV7-8	TGTGCCAGCAGCTTAGGTGGTCGGGAGACACCGAGTTTCTTT	CASSLGGRETPSFF
.	TRBJ1-3	TRBD1	TRBV5-1	TGCGCCAGCAGCCGGGGAGACAGGGATTCTGGAAACACCATATATTTT	CASSRGDRDSGNTIYF
.	TRBJ2-7	TRBD1	TRBV30	TGTGCCTGGAATCCCGGGACAGGGGTCGACGAGCAGTACTTC	CAWNPGTGVDEQYF
once	TRBJ1-1	TRBD1	TRBV19	TGTGCCAGTAGAAAAAGGCCGGACAGGGTTCTGACTGAAGCTTTCTTT	CASRKRPDRVLTEAFF
few	TRBJ2-3	TRBD2	TRBV6-5	TGTGCCAGCAGCTCGACTAGCGGGAGGGCAGATACGCAGTATTTT	CASSSTSGRADTQYF
.	TRBJ2-3	TRBD2	TRBV5-1	TGCGCCAGCAGCTTGGACCCCCAGCGGGATTACACAGATACGCAGTATTTT	CASSLDPQRDYTDTQYF
.	TRBJ1-4	.	TRBV27	TGTGCCAGCAAGGCGCAGGGGAGCAATGAAAAACTGTTTTTT	CASKAQGSNEKLFF
.	TRBJ2-1	.	TRBV12-3/TRBV12-4	TGTGCCAGCAGTTTAGGAGTGATGCAGTTCTTC	CASSLGVMQFF
.	TRBJ1-4	.	TRBV6-1	TGTGCCAGCAGTGAGTCCCAGGGTGGAACTTATGTAGCTAATGAAAAACTGTTTTTT	CASSESQGGTYVANEKLFF
.	TRBJ2-5	.	TRBV24-1	TGTGCCACCAGGGCGGCAGGGGTGGAGACCCAGTACTTC	CATRAAGVETQYF
once	TRBJ1-1	TRBD1	TRBV19	TGTGCCAGTAGTATACGGACAGGGGGCCGTACTGAAGCTTTCTTT	CASSIRTGGRTEAFF
.	TRBJ2-2	TRBD2	TRBV7-8	TGTGCCAGCAGCTTACCTCTAGCGGGAGAGCTGTTTTTT	CASSLPLAGELFF
.	TRBJ1-2	.	TRBV6-6	TGTGCCAGCACCTACACCCCGGGTATGAGAGCGGGCAGTGGGGCCTATGGCTACACCTTC	CASTYTPGMRAGSGAYGYTF
.	TRBJ2-1	TRBD2	TRBV11-2	TGTGCGATCCGCAGGGAGGGCCCCTACAATGAGCAGTTCTTC	CAIRREGPYNEQFF
.	TRBJ2-2	TRBD2	TRBV7-6	TGTGCCAGCAGCTCCCTCCGAGGGACTAGCGACACCGGGGAGCTGTTTTTT	CASSSLRGTSDTGELFF
.	TRBJ1-4	.	TRBV10-2	TGCGCCAGCAGCGGAGGGAACAATGAAAAACTGTTTTTT	CASSGGNNEKLFF
.	TRBJ1-5	.	TRBV6-5	TGTGCCAGCAGTTCCACAGGGAACCGCAATCAGCCCCAGCATTTT	CASSSTGNRNQPQHF
.	TRBJ1-2	.	TRBV6-1	TGTGCCAGCAGTGAAGCGCTTGGGACATTCTCCGACTATGGCTACACCTTC	CASSEALGTFSDYGYTF
.	TRBJ2-3	.	TRBV6-5	TGTGCCAGCAGTTACTCGGGGAGGAGGGGTGGAGATACGCAGTATTTT	CASSYSGRRGGDTQYF
.	TRBJ1-5	.	TRBV6-5	TGTGCCAGCAGCCGAGCCACAGGGAGAGGTCAGCCCCAGCATTTT	CASSRATGRGQPQHF
.	TRBJ2-7	TRBD2	TRBV13	TGTGCCAGCAGCTTAGGACTAGCGGGAGACTACGAGCAGTACTTC	CASSLGLAGDYEQYF
.	TRBJ1-6	.	TRBV6-5	TGTGCCAGCAGTTACACCAGGGCTTCACCCCTCCACTTT	CASSYTRASPLHF
.	TRBJ1-5	TRBD1	TRBV18	TGTGCCAGCTCACCCGGGACAGGGGTTCAGCCCCAGCATTTT	CASSPGTGVQPQHF
.	TRBJ1-1	.	TRBV3-1/TRBV3-2	TGTGCCAGCAGCCCCCTGGGGGGTGGAGCTTTCTTT	CASSPLGGGAFF
.	TRBJ1-5	.	TRBV4-2	TGTGCCAGCAGCCAAGATGCGAATCAGCCCCAGCATTTT	CASSQDANQPQHF
.	TRBJ1-4	TRBD1	TRBV18	TGTGCCAGCTCACCGCGGACAGGGGCTAATGAAAAACTGTTTTTT	CASSPRTGANEKLFF
.	TRBJ1-1	TRBD1	TRBV15	TGTGCCACCAGCGAGCCGGGACAGACTGACACTGAAGCTTTCTTT	CATSEPGQTDTEAFF
.	TRBJ2-2	.	TRBV5-1	TGCGCCAGCAGCGGAGCCGGGACTCGCTCGCCGAACACCGGGGAGCTGTTTTTT	CASSGAGTRSPNTGELFF
few	TRBJ2-1	.	TRBV7-2	TGTGCCAGCAGCTTAGTAGACTCGTCAATATCCTACAATGAGCAGTTCTTC	CASSLVDSSISYNEQFF
.	TRBJ2-1	TRBD1	TRBV7-2	TGTGCCAGCAGCCTGGACAGGGCGGTCCACAATGAGCAGTTCTTC	CASSLDRAVHNEQFF